This section outlines one TCR beta chain sequence together with its context. The record originates from a study of blood T cell repertoires in COVID-19. Original handling: Reference gene primer amplification in the assay estimated nucleated cell counts. The table came from immunoSEQ multiplex PCR; TCRdb's copy has only in-frame clones and leaves some out. The DNA was the basis for D and trimming; V, J and clone size are from that table. The table includes around 270,000 clones, around 83% detected once. CDR3 size: 15 residues. The V end was cut by 6 bases, the J end by 4 bases, with 18 bases between. In germline, CDR1 is MNHEY, CDR2 SMNVEV (reference sequence).

V gene TRBV27 combines with J gene TRBJ1-1; TRBD1 is a possible D gene (6 bases). The material sequenced was peripheral blood. The receptor's source is a woman aged 35 to 49 who had recovered from COVID-19. The CDR3 DNA reads as TGTGCCAGCAGGGGGGTGGGGGCGCCGGGCACTGAAGCTTTCTTT. Translated, it gives CASRGVGAPGTEAFF.